This TCR beta chain emerged from a study of relationships among human T cell subsets. Notes on the study in general: Many CDR3s were shared across Th1, Th2 and regulatory subsets. Over 55% of CD8+ cytotoxic sequences came from clones with over 100 reads.

V lost 7 bases to trimming and J lost 9 bases; unmatched junction nucleotides: 8. The CDR3 is 13 residues long. Germline CDR1 is SNHLY and CDR2 is FYNNEI. The T cell receptor alpha and beta CDR3 regions were amplified from mRNA by semiquantitative ARM-PCR. Exponential amplification used communal superprimers after tagged nested gene-specific primers in ARM-PCR. In TCRdb, the multiplex PCR reads were re-called with MiXCR into one record per CDR3 protein. The sample has several thousand distinct CDR3 sequences, 54% seen once. A remark on this clonotype: No antigen is known for it.

From the CD45RA-negative fraction, anti-CD45RO beads picked out CD45RA-RO+ memory T cells. T cell subsets were isolated with antibody-coated magnetic beads. Sequencing was carried out using memory T cells sorted from blood. This chain joins TRBV2 and TRBJ2-1, with TRBD2 matching 8 bases. This clonotype originated in a middle-aged man in good health. CDR3 sequence (DNA): TGTGCCAGCACAGCGGGAGAACTTATTGAGCAGTTCTTC. It is translated as CASTAGELIEQFF.